This T cell receptor (beta chain) was recorded in a study of CD8 T cells in ankylosing spondylitis. Broader study findings: Enrichment of disease-linked clones was reportedly significant in matched ankylosing spondylitis synovial fluid. A motif in TCR beta, a set of 8 or 9 highly homologous variants, appeared characteristic of ankylosing spondylitis blood. Peripheral blood samples showed relatively rare disease-linked clones, and these clones were CD8+.

Worth noting for this clonotype: Antigen specificity is unknown.

It was by quantitative 5'-RACE with molecular barcodes that TCR beta libraries were made. Using its own MiXCR run on the 5' RACE reads, TCRdb lists one record per CDR3 protein. The table has roughly 670,000 distinct CDR3 sequences, 15% to 20% seen once. V was shortened by 3 bases and J by 2 bases, with 11 bases between the two germline ends. The CDR3 extends over 14 amino acids. CDR1 and CDR2 (germline): DFQATT, SNEGSKA (reference sequence). The chain uses TRBV20-1 and TRBJ1-3; TRBD1 is a possible D gene (5 bases). The TCR originated in a male donor with ankylosing spondylitis. Sequencing was carried out using blood, either unsorted or a sorted T cell fraction (not recorded which). The CDR3 nucleotides are TGCAGTGCTAGTCCCGGGACGGCTGGAAACACCATATATTTT. As protein: CSASPGTAGNTIYF.